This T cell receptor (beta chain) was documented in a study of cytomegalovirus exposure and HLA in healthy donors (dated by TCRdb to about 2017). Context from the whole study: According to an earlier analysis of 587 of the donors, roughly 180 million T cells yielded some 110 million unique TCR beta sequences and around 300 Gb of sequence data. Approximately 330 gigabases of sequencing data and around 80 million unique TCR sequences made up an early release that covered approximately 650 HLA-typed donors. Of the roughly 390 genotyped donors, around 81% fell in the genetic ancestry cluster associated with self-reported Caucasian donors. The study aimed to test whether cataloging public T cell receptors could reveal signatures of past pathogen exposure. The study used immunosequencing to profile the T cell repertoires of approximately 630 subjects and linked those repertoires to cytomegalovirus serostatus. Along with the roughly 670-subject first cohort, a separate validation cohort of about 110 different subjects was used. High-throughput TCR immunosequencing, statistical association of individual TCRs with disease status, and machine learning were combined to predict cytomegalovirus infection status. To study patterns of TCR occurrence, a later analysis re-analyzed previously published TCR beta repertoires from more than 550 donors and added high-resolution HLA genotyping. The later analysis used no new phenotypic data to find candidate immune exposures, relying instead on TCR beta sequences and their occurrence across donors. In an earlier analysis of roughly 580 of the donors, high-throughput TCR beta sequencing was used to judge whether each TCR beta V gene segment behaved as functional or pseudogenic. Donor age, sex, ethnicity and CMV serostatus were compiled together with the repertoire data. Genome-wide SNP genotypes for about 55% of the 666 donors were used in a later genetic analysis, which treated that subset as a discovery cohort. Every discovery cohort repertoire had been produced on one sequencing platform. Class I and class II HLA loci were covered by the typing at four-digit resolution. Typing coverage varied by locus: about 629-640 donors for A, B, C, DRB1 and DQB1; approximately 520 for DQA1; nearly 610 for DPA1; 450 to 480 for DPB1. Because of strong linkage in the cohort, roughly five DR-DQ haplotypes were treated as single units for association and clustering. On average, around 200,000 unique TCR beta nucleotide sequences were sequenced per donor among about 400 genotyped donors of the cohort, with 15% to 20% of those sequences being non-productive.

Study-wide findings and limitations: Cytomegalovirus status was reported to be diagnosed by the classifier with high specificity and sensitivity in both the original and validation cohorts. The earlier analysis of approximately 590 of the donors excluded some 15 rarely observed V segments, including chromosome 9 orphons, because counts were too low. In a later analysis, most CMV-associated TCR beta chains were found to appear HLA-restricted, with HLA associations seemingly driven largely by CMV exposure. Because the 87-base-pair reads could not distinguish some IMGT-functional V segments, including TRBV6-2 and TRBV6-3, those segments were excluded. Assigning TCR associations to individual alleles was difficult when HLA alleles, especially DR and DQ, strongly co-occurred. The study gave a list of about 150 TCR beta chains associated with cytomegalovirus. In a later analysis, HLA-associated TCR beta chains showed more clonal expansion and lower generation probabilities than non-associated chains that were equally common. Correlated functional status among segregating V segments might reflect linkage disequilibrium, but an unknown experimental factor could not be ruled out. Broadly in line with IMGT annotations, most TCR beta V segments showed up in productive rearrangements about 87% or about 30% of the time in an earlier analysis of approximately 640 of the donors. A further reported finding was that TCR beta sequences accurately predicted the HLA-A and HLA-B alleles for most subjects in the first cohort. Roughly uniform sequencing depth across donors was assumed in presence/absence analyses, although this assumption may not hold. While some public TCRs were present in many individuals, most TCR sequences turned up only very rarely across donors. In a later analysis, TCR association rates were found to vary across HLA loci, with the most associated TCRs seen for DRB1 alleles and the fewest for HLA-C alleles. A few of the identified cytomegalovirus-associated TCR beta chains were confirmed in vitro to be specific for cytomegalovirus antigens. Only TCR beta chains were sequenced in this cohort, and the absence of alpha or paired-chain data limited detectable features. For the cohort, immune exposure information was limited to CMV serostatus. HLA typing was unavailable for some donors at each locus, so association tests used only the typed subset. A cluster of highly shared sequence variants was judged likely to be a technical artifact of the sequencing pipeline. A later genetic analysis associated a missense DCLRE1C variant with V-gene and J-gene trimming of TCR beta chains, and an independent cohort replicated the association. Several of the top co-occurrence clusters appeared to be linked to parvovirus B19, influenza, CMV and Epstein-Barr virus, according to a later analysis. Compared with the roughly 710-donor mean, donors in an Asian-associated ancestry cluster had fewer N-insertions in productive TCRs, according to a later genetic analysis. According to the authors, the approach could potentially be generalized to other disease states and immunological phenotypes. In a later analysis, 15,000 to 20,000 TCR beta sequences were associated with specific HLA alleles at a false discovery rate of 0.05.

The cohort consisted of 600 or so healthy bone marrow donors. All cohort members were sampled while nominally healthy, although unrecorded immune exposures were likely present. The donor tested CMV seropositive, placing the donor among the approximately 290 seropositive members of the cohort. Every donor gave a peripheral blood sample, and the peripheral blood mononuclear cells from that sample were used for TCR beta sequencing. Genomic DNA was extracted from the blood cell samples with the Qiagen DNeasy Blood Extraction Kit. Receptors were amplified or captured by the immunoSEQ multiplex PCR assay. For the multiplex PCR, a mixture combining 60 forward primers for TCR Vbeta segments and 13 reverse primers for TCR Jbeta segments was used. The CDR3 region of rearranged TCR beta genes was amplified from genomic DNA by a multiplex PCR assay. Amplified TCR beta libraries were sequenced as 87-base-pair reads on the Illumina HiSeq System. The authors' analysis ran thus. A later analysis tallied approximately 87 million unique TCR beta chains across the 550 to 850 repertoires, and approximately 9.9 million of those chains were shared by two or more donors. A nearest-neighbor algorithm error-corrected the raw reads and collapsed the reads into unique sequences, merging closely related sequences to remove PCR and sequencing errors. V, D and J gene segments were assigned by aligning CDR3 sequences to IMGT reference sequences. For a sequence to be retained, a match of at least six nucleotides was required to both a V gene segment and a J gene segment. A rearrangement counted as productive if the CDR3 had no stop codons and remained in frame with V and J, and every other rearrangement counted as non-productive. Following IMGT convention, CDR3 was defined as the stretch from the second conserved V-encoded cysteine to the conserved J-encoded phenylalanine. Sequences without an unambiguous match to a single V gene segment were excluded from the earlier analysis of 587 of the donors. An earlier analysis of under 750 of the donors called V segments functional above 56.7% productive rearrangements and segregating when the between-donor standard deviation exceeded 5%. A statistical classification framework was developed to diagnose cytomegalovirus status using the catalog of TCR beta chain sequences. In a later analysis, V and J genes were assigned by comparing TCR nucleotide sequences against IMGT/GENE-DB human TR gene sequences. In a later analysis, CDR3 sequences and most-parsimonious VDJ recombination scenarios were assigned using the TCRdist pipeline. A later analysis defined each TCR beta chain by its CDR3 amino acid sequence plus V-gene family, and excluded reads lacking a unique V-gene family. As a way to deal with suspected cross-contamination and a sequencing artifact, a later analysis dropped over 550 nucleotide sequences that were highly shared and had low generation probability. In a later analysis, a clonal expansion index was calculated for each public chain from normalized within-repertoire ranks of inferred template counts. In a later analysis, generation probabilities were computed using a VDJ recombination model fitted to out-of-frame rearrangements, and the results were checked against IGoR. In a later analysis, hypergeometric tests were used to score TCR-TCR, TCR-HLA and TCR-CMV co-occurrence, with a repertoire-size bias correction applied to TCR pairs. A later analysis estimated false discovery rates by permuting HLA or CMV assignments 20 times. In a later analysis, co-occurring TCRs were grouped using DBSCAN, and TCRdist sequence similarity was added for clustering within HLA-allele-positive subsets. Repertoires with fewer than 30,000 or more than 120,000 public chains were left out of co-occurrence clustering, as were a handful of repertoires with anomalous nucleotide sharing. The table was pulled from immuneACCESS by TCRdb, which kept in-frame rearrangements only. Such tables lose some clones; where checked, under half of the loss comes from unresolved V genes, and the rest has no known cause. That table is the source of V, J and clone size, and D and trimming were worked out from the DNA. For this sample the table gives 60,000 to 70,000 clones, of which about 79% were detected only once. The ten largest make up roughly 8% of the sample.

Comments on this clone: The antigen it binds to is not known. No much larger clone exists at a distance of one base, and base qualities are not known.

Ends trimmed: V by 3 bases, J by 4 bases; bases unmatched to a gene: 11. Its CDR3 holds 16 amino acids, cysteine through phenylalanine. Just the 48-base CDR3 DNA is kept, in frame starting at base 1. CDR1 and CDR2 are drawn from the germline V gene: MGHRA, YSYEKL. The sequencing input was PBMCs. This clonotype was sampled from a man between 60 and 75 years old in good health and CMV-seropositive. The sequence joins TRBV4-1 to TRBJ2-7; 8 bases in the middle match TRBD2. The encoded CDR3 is CASSQAAGVGLYEQYF. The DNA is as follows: TGCGCCAGCAGCCAGGCAGCGGGGGTGGGCCTTTACGAGCAGTACTTC.